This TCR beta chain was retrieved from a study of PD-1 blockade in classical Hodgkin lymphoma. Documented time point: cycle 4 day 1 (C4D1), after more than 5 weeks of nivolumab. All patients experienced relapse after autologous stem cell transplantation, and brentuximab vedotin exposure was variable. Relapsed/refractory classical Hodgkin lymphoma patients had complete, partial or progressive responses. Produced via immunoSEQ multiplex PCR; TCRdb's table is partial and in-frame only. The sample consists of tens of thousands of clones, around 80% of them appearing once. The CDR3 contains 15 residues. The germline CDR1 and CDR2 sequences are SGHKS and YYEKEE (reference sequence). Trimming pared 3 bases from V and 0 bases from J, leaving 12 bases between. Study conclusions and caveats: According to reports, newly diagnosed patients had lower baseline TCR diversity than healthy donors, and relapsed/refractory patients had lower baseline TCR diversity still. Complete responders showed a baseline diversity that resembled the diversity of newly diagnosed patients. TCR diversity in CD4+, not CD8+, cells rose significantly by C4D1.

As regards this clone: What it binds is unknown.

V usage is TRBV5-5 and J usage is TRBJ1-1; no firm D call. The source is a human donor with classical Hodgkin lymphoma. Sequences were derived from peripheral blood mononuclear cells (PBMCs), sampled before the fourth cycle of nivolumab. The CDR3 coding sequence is TGTGCCAGCAGCTCCCTTTTCACCTTGAACACTGAAGCTTTCTTT. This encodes CASSSLFTLNTEAFF.